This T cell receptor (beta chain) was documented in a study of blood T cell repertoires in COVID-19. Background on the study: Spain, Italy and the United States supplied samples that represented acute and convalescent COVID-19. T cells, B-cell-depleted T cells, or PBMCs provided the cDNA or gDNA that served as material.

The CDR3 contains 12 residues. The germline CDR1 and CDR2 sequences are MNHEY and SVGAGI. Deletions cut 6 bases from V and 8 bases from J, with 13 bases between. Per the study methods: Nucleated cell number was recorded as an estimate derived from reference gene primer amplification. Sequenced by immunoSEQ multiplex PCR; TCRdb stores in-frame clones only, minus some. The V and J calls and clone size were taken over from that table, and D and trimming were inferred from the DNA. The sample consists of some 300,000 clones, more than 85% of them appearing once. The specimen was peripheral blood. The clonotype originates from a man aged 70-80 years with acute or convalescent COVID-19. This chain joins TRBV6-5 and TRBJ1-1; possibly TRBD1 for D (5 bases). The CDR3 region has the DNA TGTGCCAGCAGCCCCTCAGGGAGGGAAGCTTTCTTT. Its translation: CASSPSGREAFF.